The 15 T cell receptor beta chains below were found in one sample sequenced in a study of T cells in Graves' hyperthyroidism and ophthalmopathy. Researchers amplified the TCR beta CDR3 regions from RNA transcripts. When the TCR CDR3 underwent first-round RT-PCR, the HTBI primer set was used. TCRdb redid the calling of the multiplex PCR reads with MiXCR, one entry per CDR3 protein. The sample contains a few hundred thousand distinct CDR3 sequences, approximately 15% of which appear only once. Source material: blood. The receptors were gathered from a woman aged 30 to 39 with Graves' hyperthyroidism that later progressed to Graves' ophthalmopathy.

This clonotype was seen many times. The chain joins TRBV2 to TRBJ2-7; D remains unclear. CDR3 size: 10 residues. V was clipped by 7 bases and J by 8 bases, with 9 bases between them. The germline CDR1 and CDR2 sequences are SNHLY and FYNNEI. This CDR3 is CASNGAKQYF. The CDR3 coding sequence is TGTGCCAGCAATGGAGCTAAGCAGTACTTC.

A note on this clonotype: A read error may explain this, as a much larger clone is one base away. DNA of the CDR3: TGCAGTGCCACCGACCCGGGACAGAACGCAGATACGCAGTATTTT. As protein: CSATDPGQNADTQYF. The V call is TRBV20-1, the J call TRBJ2-3, with 7 bases aligning to TRBD1. From germline, CDR1 is DFQATT and CDR2 SNEGSKA (reference sequence). Trimming cost V 6 bases and J 4 bases; bases outside gene matches: 13. This CDR3 has 15 residues.

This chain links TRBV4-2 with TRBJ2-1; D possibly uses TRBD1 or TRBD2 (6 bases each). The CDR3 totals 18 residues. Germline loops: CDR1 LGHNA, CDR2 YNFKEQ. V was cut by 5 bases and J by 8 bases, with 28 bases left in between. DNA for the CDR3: TGTGCCAGCAGCAAAAGGGGGTCACCGGGACTCGAGGGCCATGAGCAGTTCTTC. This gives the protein CASSKRGSPGLEGHEQFF.

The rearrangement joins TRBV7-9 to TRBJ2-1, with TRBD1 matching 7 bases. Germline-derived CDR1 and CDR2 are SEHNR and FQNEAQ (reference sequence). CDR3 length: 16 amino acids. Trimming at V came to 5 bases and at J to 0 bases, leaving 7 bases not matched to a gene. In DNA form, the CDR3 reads TGTGCCAGCAGCCCACGACAGGGTTCCTCCTACAATGAGCAGTTCTTC. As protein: CASSPRQGSSYNEQFF.

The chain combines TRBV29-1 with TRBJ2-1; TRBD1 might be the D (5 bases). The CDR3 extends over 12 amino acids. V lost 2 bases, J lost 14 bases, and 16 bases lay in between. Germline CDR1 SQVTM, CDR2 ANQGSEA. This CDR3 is CSVELSKLTEFF. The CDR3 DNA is TGCAGCGTTGAACTATCTAAATTGACAGAGTTCTTC.

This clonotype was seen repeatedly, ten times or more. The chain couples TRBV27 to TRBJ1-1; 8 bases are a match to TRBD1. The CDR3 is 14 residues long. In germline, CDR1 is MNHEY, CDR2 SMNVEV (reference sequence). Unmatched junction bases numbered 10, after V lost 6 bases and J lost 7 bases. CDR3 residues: CASRPGGIFDEAFF. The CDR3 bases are TGTGCCAGCAGGCCAGGGGGCATATTCGATGAAGCTTTCTTT.

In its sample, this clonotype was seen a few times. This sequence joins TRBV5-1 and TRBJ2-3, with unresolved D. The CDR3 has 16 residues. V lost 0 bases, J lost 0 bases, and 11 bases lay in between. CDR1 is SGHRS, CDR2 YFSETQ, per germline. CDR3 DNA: TGCGCCAGCAGCTTGGCCGGTGGGGTCAGCACAGATACGCAGTATTTT. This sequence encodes CASSLAGGVSTDTQYF.

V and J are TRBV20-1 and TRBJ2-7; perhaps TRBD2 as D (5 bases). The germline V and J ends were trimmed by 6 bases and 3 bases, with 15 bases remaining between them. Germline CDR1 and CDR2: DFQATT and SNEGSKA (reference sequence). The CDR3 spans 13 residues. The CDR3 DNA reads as TGCAGTGCCCCGGGATGGGGAAGCTACGAGCAGTACTTC. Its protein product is CSAPGWGSYEQYF.

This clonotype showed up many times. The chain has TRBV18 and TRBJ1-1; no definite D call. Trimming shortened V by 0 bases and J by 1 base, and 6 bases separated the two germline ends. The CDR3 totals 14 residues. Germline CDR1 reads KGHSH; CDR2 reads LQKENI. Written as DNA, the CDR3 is TGTGCCAGCTCACCACCATCCTCGAACACTGAAGCTTTCTTT. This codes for CASSPPSSNTEAFF.

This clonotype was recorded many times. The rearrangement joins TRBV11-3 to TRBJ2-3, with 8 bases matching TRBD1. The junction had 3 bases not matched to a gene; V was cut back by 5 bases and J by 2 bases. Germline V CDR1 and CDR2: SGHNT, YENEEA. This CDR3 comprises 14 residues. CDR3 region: CASSPGGPTDTQYF. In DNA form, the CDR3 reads TGTGCCAGCAGCCCAGGGGGCCCCACAGATACGCAGTATTTT.

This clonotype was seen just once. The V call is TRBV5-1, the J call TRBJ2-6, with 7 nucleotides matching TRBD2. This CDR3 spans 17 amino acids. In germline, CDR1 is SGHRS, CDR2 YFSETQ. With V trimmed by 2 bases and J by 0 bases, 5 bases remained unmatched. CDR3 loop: CASSFDLAGSGANVLTF. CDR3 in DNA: TGCGCCAGCAGCTTTGATTTAGCGGGCTCTGGGGCCAACGTCCTGACTTTC. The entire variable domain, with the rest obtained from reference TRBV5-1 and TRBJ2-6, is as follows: KAGVTQTPRYLIKTRGQQVTLSCSPISGHRSVSWYQQTPGQGLQFLFEYFSETQRNKGNFPGRFSGRQFSNSRSEMNVSTLELGDSALYLCASSFDLAGSGANVLTFGAGSRLTVL.

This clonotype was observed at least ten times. CDR3 region: CASSSPRQSLTSGYYEQYF. The CDR3 DNA sequence: TGTGCCAGCAGTTCTCCTCGGCAGTCGTTAACTAGCGGGTACTACGAGCAGTACTTC. This chain connects TRBV27 to TRBJ2-7, with 9 bases lining up with TRBD2. The junction had 19 bases not matched to a gene; V was cut back by 4 bases and J by 3 bases. CDR3 length equals 19 residues. Germline V gene lookup returns CDR1 MNHEY and CDR2 SMNVEV (reference sequence).

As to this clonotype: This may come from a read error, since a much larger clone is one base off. The DNA for the CDR3 is TGTGCCAGCAGGAAAACTCTCCACGAGCAGTACTTC. Its protein is CASRKTLHEQYF. The chain employs TRBV27 and TRBJ2-7, with unresolved D. V shed 6 bases and J shed 5 bases, with 11 bases lying between them. Germline lookup yields CDR1 MNHEY and CDR2 SMNVEV (reference sequence). The CDR3 extends over 12 amino acids.

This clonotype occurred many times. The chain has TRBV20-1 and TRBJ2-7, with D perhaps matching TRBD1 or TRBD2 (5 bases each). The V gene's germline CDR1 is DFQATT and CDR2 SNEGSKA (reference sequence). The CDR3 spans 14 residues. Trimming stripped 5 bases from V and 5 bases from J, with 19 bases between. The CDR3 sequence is CSALTGTLSNEQYF. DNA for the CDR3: TGCAGTGCTTTAACCGGGACCCTAAGCAACGAGCAGTACTTC.

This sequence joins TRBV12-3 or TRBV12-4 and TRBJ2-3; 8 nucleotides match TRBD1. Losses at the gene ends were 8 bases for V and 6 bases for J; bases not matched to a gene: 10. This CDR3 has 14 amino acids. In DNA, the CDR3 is TGTGCCAGCCTCGGACAGGGTGAAGTGGATACGCAGTATTTT. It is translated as CASLGQGEVDTQYF.